This TCR beta chain was recovered during a study of blood T cell repertoires in COVID-19. Study at large: Sources were T cells, B-cell-depleted T cells, or PBMCs; the material itself was cDNA or gDNA.

In assigning cohorts, the study relied on participant-reported clinical history. Profiled with immunoSEQ multiplex PCR; TCRdb holds only in-frame clones, not every one. The table records approximately 140,000 clones, around nine tenths of them present only once. Germline trimming cut 6 bases from V and 3 bases from J; bases unmatched to any gene: 5. Germline V lookup: CDR1 SEHNR, CDR2 FQNEAQ (reference sequence). This CDR3 contains 13 residues. Sequenced input: PBMCs or T cells enriched from blood (not recorded which). The TCR originated in a woman between 50 and 59 years old who had recovered from COVID-19. The V gene is TRBV7-9, the J gene TRBJ2-7; TRBD2 matches 7 bases. The CDR3 coding sequence is TGTGCCAGCAGAGTGGGGGGGAGCTACGAGCAGTACTTC. This translates into CASRVGGSYEQYF.